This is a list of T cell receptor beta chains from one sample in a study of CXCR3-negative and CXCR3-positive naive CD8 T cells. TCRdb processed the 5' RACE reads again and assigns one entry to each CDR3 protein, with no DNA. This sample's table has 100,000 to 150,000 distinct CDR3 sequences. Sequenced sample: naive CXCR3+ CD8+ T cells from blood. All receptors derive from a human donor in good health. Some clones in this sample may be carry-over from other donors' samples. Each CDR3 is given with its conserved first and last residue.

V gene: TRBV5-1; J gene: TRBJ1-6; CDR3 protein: CASTVDGSNSPLHF
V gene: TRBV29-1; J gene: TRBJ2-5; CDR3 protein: CSVEGASSQVGEETQYF
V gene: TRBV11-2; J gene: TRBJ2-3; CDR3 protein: CASSPGWGGTDTQYF
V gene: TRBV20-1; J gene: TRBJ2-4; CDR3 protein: CSARDSLTGLAKNIQYF
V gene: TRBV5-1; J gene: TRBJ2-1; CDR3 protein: CASSPQGTEQFF
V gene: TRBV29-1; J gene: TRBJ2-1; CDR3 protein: CSVFTSGLGPYNEQFF
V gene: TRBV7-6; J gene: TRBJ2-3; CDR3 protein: CASSYTDYPTDTQYF
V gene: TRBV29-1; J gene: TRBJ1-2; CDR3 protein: CSARQGSGGYTF
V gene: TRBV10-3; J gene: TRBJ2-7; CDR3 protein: CAISESPGAHEQYF
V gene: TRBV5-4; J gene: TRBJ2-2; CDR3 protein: CASSFKGIMNTGELFF
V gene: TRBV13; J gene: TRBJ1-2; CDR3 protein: CASSSRGQNFPSYGYTF
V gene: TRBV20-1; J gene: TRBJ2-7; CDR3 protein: CSGRGLAGGWEQYF
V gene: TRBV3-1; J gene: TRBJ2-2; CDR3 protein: CASSQGAGELFF
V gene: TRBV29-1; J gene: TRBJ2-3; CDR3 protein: CSVEDRLLGTDTQYF
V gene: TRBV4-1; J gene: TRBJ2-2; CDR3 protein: CASSPLAGGIAGELFF
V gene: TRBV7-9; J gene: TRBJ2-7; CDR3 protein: CASSLGLESSYEQYF
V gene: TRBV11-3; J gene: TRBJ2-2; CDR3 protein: CASSHPAQGVNTGELFF
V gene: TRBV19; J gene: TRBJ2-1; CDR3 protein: CASSPLSPSYEQFF
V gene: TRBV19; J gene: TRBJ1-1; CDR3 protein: CASKRAGQTEF
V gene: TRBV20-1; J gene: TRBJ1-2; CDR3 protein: CSAPVPGGAYYGYTF
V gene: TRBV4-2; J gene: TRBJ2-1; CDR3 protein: CASSQVQRAYNEQLF
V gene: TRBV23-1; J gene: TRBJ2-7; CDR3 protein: CASSQENKTFYDAYEQYF
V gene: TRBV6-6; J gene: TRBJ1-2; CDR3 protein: CASSSGGQGWYGYTF
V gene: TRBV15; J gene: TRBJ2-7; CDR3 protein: CATSTNGGDGTYEQYF